This passage covers 9 T cell receptor beta chains from one sample sequenced in a study of T cell repertoires in cytomegalovirus infection. MiXCR, applied by TCRdb to the reads, yields one record per CDR3 protein. Of about 300,000 distinct CDR3 sequences in the sample, about 8.8% are singletons; the top ten hold approximately 2.3%. The specimen sequenced was PBMCs. The receptors were gathered from a human donor in good health (CMV status not recorded). Some clones in this sample may be carry-over from other donors' samples.

This clonotype was observed at least ten times. This chain links TRBV20-1 with TRBJ2-5; 7 bases map to TRBD2. The CDR3 loop spans 16 amino acids. Germline loops: CDR1 DFQATT, CDR2 SNEGSKA (reference sequence). V lost 1 base to trimming and J lost 1 base; unmatched junction nucleotides: 9. The CDR3 DNA reads as TGCAGTGCTAGAGGACTAGCTGGTTCCCCCCAAGAGACCCAGTACTTC. Protein sequence: CSARGLAGSPQETQYF.

This clonotype showed up many times. This chain joins TRBV6-5 and TRBJ2-1; D may be TRBD1 or TRBD2 (5 bases each). Germline V CDR1 and CDR2: MNHEY, SVGAGI. The CDR3 covers 14 residues. Trimming removed 3 bases from V and 2 bases from J, with 8 bases in between. The CDR3 sequence: CASSYWGTYNEQFF. CDR3 nucleotide sequence: TGTGCCAGCAGTTATTGGGGGACCTACAATGAGCAGTTCTTC.

There are many counts of this clonotype. The chain recombines TRBV28 with TRBJ2-3; 9 positions agree with TRBD2. Germline V gene data show CDR1 as MDHEN and CDR2 as SYDVKM. The length of the CDR3 is 17 residues. The V and J ends lost 5 bases and 0 bases, in that order; junction bases with no gene match: 9. In nucleotides, the CDR3 is TGTGCCAGCAGTACCCCGGGACTAGCCTCAAGCACAGATACGCAGTATTTT. Its translation: CASSTPGLASSTDTQYF.

At least ten counts were recorded for this clonotype. The chain uses TRBV28 and TRBJ2-3; D gene ambiguous. Germline V CDR1 and CDR2: MDHEN, SYDVKM. V lost 8 bases and J lost 1, with 19 bases in between. The CDR3 covers 16 residues. The chain's CDR3 is CASAPFGSGGTDTQYF. CDR3 coding DNA: TGTGCCAGCGCCCCCTTTGGGTCTGGGGGCACAGATACGCAGTATTTT.

This CDR3 reads CSARDQTGHLSYEQYV. The CDR3 DNA is TGCAGTGCTAGAGACCAGACAGGGCACCTCTCCTACGAGCAGTACGTC. This sequence joins TRBV20-1 and TRBJ2-7, with 7 bases that match TRBD1. This CDR3 is 16 amino acids long. J gave up 0 bases and V 0 bases, and 8 bases lay outside the gene matches. CDR1 and CDR2 (germline): DFQATT, SNEGSKA (reference sequence).

This clonotype was recorded a few times. The chain carries TRBV7-9 and TRBJ1-2; D remains unclear. Germline V gene sequence: CDR1 SEHNR, CDR2 FQNEAQ (reference sequence). V was cut by 0 bases and J by 6 bases, with 5 bases left in between. The CDR3 loop spans 12 amino acids. This CDR3 is CASSLAPNGYTF. CDR3 nucleotides: TGTGCCAGCAGCTTAGCCCCCAATGGCTACACCTTC.

This clonotype was seen many times. The gene calls are TRBV6-5 and TRBJ2-1; D is unresolved. Per germline, CDR1 MNHEY and CDR2 SVGAGI. With 2 bases removed from V and 6 bases from J, the gap between germline ends came to 14 bases. The CDR3 contains 15 residues. The CDR3 region has the DNA TGTGCCAGCAGTTACGGGGAACCGTGGCTCAATGAGCAGTTCTTC. This encodes CASSYGEPWLNEQFF.

The chain employs TRBV18 and TRBJ1-1; D might be TRBD1 (6 bases). Trimming took 2 bases from V and 5 from J, leaving 9 bases between them. Germline-derived CDR1 and CDR2 are KGHSH and LQKENI. There are 13 residues in the CDR3. CDR3 nucleotides: TGTGCCAGCTCACCAGAGACAGGAACTGAAGCTTTCTTT. This sequence encodes CASSPETGTEAFF.

A few counts support this clonotype. The chain links TRBV10-3 to TRBJ2-7, with D possibly called TRBD1 or TRBD2 (5 bases each). V was shortened by 8 bases and J by 2 bases, with 13 bases between the two germline ends. Germline CDR1 ENHRY, CDR2 SYGVKD. CDR3 length: 13 amino acids. CDR3 nucleotides: TGTGCCATCGGGCCGGGGACGGCCTACGAGCAGTACTTC. As protein: CAIGPGTAYEQYF.